Here is one T cell receptor beta chain with its context. CDR1 is SNHLY, CDR2 FYNNEI, per germline. This CDR3 is built from 14 residues. V shed 1 base and J shed 4 bases, with 10 bases lying between them. The sample comes from a study of blood T cell repertoires in COVID-19. Study details: COVID-19 samples from acute and convalescent phases originated in the United States, Italy and Spain. Sample material is recorded as cDNA or gDNA derived from T cells, B-cell-depleted T cells, or PBMCs.

The assay was immunoSEQ multiplex PCR, and TCRdb's table has in-frame clones only and misses some. Of fewer than 300,000 clones in the sample, around 87% were seen once. This rearrangement joins TRBV2 to TRBJ1-2; a weak D match, TRBD1 (6 bases). The material sequenced was peripheral blood. This TCR derives from a woman between 45 and 65 years old with acute or convalescent COVID-19. Here the CDR3 reads CASSEGTELYGYTF. CDR3 sequence (DNA): TGTGCCAGCAGTGAAGGGACAGAACTCTATGGCTACACCTTC.